The clone carrying this TCR beta chain was found many times. The study tagged each TCR cDNA molecule with a unique molecular identifier. TCRdb re-analysed the 5' RACE reads in MiXCR, keeping a single row per CDR3 protein. The repertoire consists of about 50,000 distinct CDR3 sequences, with approximately 7.6% occurring once and the leading ten covering less than 15%. Germline CDR1 and CDR2: MGHRA and YSYEKL. This CDR3 has 14 amino acids. The ends were cut back, 3 bases at V and 5 bases at J, with 10 bases in the middle. Time point defined: sample taken at primary tumor resection. Unsorted samples of tumor, nontumor lung or frozen PBMC had their whole RNA sequenced. The source of the sample is a study of spatial heterogeneity in lung cancer.

The clonotype was recovered from a female donor with early-stage non-small cell lung cancer. The material was PBMCs, obtained at surgery. This sequence joins TRBV4-1 and TRBJ2-2; maybe TRBD1 (6 bases). The CDR3 nucleotides are TGCGCCAGCAGCCATCTGACAGGAACCGGGGAGCTGTTTTTT. Translating gives CASSHLTGTGELFF.